This T cell receptor (beta chain) was identified in a study of CD8+CD57+ T cells in acquired aplastic anemia. Individuals selected for sequencing had exhibited CD8+CD57+ cell expansion on flow cytometry. V was clipped by 2 bases and J by 6 bases; unmatched bases: 4. Germline V lookup: CDR1 SGHTA, CDR2 FQGTGA. The CDR3 spans 14 residues. This clonotype was found many times. CDR3 and TCR beta VDJ profiling relied on genomic DNA as the template. TCRdb fed the reads into MiXCR, producing one record per CDR3 protein. The table lists fewer than 200,000 distinct CDR3 sequences, 48% of them singletons. The receptor was isolated from a human donor with aplastic anemia. The chain joins TRBV7-3 to TRBJ2-1, with 7 positions matching TRBD2. Material for sequencing was sorted CD4+, CD8+, or CD8+CD57+ T cells (not recorded which) from PBMCs. CDR3 region: CASSLGGGINEQFF. In nucleotides, the CDR3 is TGTGCCAGCAGCTTAGGCGGGGGTATCAATGAGCAGTTCTTC.